A single T cell receptor beta chain is shown here with its context. The antigen is unknown. The sample belongs to a study of T cells after yellow fever vaccination. Findings and limits, study-wide: It was a small share of clonotypes that appeared in both CD4 and CD8 compartments. FACS-sorted repertoires could contain abundant clonotypes contaminating from the bulk population. Faster peaking, at day 5 versus 15, marked a secondary response that was weaker.

5'RACE template switching produced TCR cDNA carrying a universal primer site and UMIs. TCRdb redid the calling of the 5' RACE reads with MiXCR, one entry per CDR3 protein. The data contain about 120,000 distinct CDR3 sequences, roughly 15% of them singletons. Trimming removed 0 bases from V and 8 bases from J, with 14 bases in between. CDR1 is MGHRA, CDR2 YSYEKL, per germline. The CDR3 length is 15 residues. The sequence was collected from a man in his late teens or twenties who received the YFV17D yellow fever vaccine. The chain has TRBV4-1 and TRBJ2-1; TRBD1 might be the D (6 bases). The sequencing used CD8+ T cells sorted from PBMCs, collected 5 days after the yellow fever booster vaccination. The CDR3 sequence is CASSQDVGGIDEQFF. CDR3 nucleotide sequence: TGCGCCAGCAGCCAAGACGTAGGGGGAATCGATGAGCAGTTCTTC.